This TCR beta chain stems from a study of human T cells and chemical hapten exposure. The overall study: Per-sample TCR yields varied mainly from small pooled library volume differences.

During construction of the library, unique molecular identifiers were attached to individual cDNA molecules for quantitative, reproducible TCR counting. Original data processing: A typical sample had roughly 96,000 TCRs, with roughly 23,224 to 700,000 overall. TCRdb redid the calling of the reads with MiXCR, one entry per CDR3 protein. TCRdb, not the authors, supplied the V and J calls. The sample records 100,000 to 150,000 distinct CDR3 sequences, over 7.5% being singletons. Study results and caveats: With DPC sensitization, TCRs exceeding 1 in 1000 frequency showed no change.

Notes on this clonotype: The antigen is undetermined.

Unseparated into fractions, whole blood served as the source from which total RNA was extracted. Germline-derived CDR1 and CDR2 are MNHEY and SMNVEV (reference sequence). CDR3 length: 15 residues. With V trimmed by 3 bases and J by 7 bases, 4 bases remained unmatched. The sequence derives from a human donor in good health. Some clones in this sample may be carry-over from other donors' samples. Sequencing used whole blood. The chain joins TRBV27 to TRBJ1-6, with 9 bases fitting TRBD1. The DNA of the CDR3 is TGTGCCAGCAGTTTGTGGGGACAGGGAAATTCACCCCTCCACTTT. Encoded protein: CASSLWGQGNSPLHF.